Each of the 23 T cell receptor beta chains below was sequenced from the same sample in a study of T cell repertoires in cytomegalovirus infection. Antigen specificity for these receptors is unknown. TCRdb independently ran MiXCR on the reads; one entry per CDR3 protein. The sample has 200,000 or so distinct CDR3 sequences, around two fifths seen once; the top ten hold over 45%. Specimen: CD8+ T cells from cultured PBMCs, collected from culture after CMV antigen stimulation. The receptors come from a human donor in good health (CMV status not recorded). Some clones in this sample may be carry-over from other donors' samples.

The J gene is TRBJ1-1, the V gene TRBV10-1, with D perhaps TRBD1 (5 bases). Germline V lookup: CDR1 WNHNN, CDR2 SYGVQD (reference sequence). The CDR3 sequence is 13 residues long. V was clipped by 2 bases and J by 8 bases, with 12 bases between them. The CDR3 reads CASSEGGGTEAFF. Written as DNA, the CDR3 is TGCGCCAGCAGTGAGGGCGGCGGGACCGAAGCTTTCTTT.

This clonotype was counted a single time. The rearrangement links TRBV7-6 to TRBJ2-2, with 7 bases lining up with TRBD2. V was pared by 4 bases and J by 3 bases, with 8 bases of the junction left unmatched. Germline values: CDR1 SGHVS, CDR2 FNYEAQ. This CDR3 is 16 amino acids long. CDR3 loop: CASSSPGGRDTGELFF. In nucleotides, the CDR3 is TGTGCCAGCAGCTCACCTGGGGGGAGGGACACCGGGGAGCTGTTTTTT.

This rearrangement joins TRBV12-3 or TRBV12-4 to TRBJ1-2, with D unclear. The V and J ends lost 3 bases and 0 bases respectively, with 8 bases between them. The CDR3 length is 14 residues. The CDR3 region is CASSFLGPNYGYTF. CDR3 nucleotides: TGTGCCAGCAGTTTTTTGGGCCCTAACTATGGCTACACCTTC.

J is TRBJ2-1 and V is TRBV28; 7 nucleotides align to TRBD2. J lost 0 bases, V lost 6 bases, and 8 bases had no gene match. The CDR3 totals 16 residues. In germline, CDR1 is MDHEN, CDR2 SYDVKM. The CDR3 protein is CASRFPSGPSYNEQFF. The DNA for the CDR3 is TGTGCCAGCAGGTTCCCTAGCGGACCCTCCTACAATGAGCAGTTCTTC.

The V gene is TRBV7-4, the J gene TRBJ1-2; D is possibly TRBD1 (5 bases). The V gene's germline CDR1 is SGHVT and CDR2 SQSDAQ. The CDR3 totals 14 residues. Trimming took 3 bases from V and 8 from J, leaving 16 bases between them. CDR3 nucleotide sequence: TGTGCCAGCAGCTTTGCTCCTGGGGGTGGAGGCTACACCTTC. It specifies CASSFAPGGGGYTF. Full variable domain (outside the CDR3, taken from reference TRBV7-4 and TRBJ1-2): GAGVSQSPRYKVAKRGRDVALRCDSISGHVTLYWYRQTLGQGSEVLTYSQSDAQRDKSGRPSGRFSAERPERSVSTLKIQRTEQGDSAVYLCASSFAPGGGGYTFGSGTRLTVV.

This clonotype occurred once. The chain couples TRBV13 to TRBJ2-1; the match to TRBD1 covers 9 bases. Trimming cost V 5 bases and J 5 bases; bases outside gene matches: 16. Germline loops: CDR1 PRHDT, CDR2 FYEKMQ (reference sequence). The length of the CDR3 is 18 residues. CDR3 in DNA: TGTGCCAGCAGCCCCCCGGGACAGGGTTACCTGACGGACAATGAGCAGTTCTTC. Its translation: CASSPPGQGYLTDNEQFF. Supplemented by reference TRBV13 and TRBJ2-1, the full variable domain reads AAGVIQSPRHLIKEKRETATLKCYPIPRHDTVYWYQQGPGQDPQFLISFYEKMQSDKGSIPDRFSAQQFSDYHSELNMSSLELGDSALYFCASSPPGQGYLTDNEQFFGPGTRLTVL.

The chain recombines TRBV4-2 with TRBJ2-5; 10 bases fit TRBD1. V lost 0 bases and J lost 5; bases outside the gene matches: 3. The germline V gene encodes CDR1 LGHNA and CDR2 YNFKEQ. The CDR3 is 15 residues long. The CDR3: CASSQDWGQGETQYF. The DNA for the CDR3 is TGTGCCAGCAGCCAAGATTGGGGACAGGGGGAGACCCAGTACTTC.

This chain links TRBV5-1 with TRBJ2-1; 7 nucleotides line up with TRBD1. J was trimmed by 6 bases and V by 4 bases; bases with no gene match: 4. Germline V gives CDR1 SGHRS, CDR2 YFSETQ. The CDR3 runs to 13 residues. The CDR3 is CASSPTGSNEQFF. Written as DNA, the CDR3 is TGCGCCAGCAGCCCGACAGGGTCCAATGAGCAGTTCTTC. Looking up the rest from reference TRBV5-1 and TRBJ2-1 gives the full variable domain: KAGVTQTPRYLIKTRGQQVTLSCSPISGHRSVSWYQQTPGQGLQFLFEYFSETQRNKGNFPGRFSGRQFSNSRSEMNVSTLELGDSALYLCASSPTGSNEQFFGPGTRLTVL.

This clonotype was picked up one time. Compared with germline, one end of the junction differs, possibly owing to a read error. This chain uses TRBV7-2 with TRBJ2-3; no clear D. This CDR3 has 15 amino acids. Germline CDR1 SGHTA, CDR2 FQGNSA. This chain's CDR3 is CATSPSWPITDTQYF. In DNA form, the CDR3 reads TGTGCCACCAGCCCTTCCTGGCCTATCACAGATACGCAGTATTTT.

This clonotype appeared a single time. The CDR3, as DNA: TGTGCCAGCAGTTTTGTCTTCTCTGGGGCCAACGTCCTGACTTTC. Translating gives CASSFVFSGANVLTF. The rearrangement links TRBV12-3 or TRBV12-4 to TRBJ2-6; D not certain. V lost 3 bases and J lost 0, with 6 bases in between. This CDR3 spans 15 amino acids.

This clonotype has a count of ten or more. The chain is built from TRBV7-2 and TRBJ2-7; TRBD2 matches 11 bases. V dropped 0 bases and J dropped 2; count of bases not matched to a gene: 3. This CDR3 spans 16 amino acids. CDR1 and CDR2 from the germline V gene are SGHTA and FQGNSA. The chain's CDR3 is CASSLASTSGAYEQYF. DNA of the CDR3: TGTGCCAGCAGCTTAGCGTCGACTAGCGGGGCCTACGAGCAGTACTTC.

The table lists this clonotype with many counts. CDR3 amino acids: CASSSWVPYEQYF. In DNA form, the CDR3 reads TGTGCCAGCAGCAGCTGGGTCCCCTACGAGCAGTACTTC. V and J are TRBV7-8 and TRBJ2-7; D unresolved. The CDR3 has 13 residues. V lost 5 bases to trimming and J lost 2 bases, with 10 bases between them. The V gene's germline CDR1 is SGHVS and CDR2 FQNEAQ.

This chain links TRBV12-3 or TRBV12-4 with TRBJ1-4, with D unresolved. This CDR3 contains 14 residues. V dropped 4 bases and J dropped 5 bases, with 11 bases sitting between them. The CDR3 nucleotides are TGTGCCAGCAGTTCCTTCAGCAGCAATGAAAAACTGTTTTTT. It translates to CASSSFSSNEKLFF.

The CDR3 DNA reads TGTGCCAGCAGAACAACGGGACAGGGGTTCCCTAATGAAAAACTGTTTTTT. Its protein product is CASRTTGQGFPNEKLFF. The chain uses TRBV28 and TRBJ1-4, with TRBD1 matching 10 bases. The CDR3 covers 17 residues. V was clipped by 6 bases and J by 3 bases; unmatched bases: 10. Per germline, CDR1 MDHEN and CDR2 SYDVKM.

This clonotype occurred a few times. The chain has TRBV9 and TRBJ2-3, with 11 nucleotides matching TRBD2. CDR1 is SGDLS and CDR2 is YYNGEE in the germline V gene. V lost 0 bases and J lost 2; bases outside the gene matches: 8. The length of the CDR3 is 18 residues. The CDR3 protein is CASSVEVLAGGPTDTQYF. The CDR3 DNA is TGTGCCAGCAGCGTAGAAGTTCTAGCGGGAGGTCCCACAGATACGCAGTATTTT.

A few counts support this clonotype. The rearrangement uses TRBV7-9 and TRBJ1-1; 7 bases align to TRBD1. The CDR3 loop spans 15 amino acids. The junction had 10 bases not matched to a gene; V was cut back by 3 bases and J by 6 bases. Germline CDR1 SEHNR, CDR2 FQNEAQ (reference sequence). In nucleotides, the CDR3 is TGTGCCAGCAGCTTGGACAGACAGGGAATCTCTGAAGCTTTCTTT. Its translation: CASSLDRQGISEAFF.

V gene TRBV9 combines with J gene TRBJ1-2; D gene ambiguous. The V end lost 3 bases, the J end lost 0 bases, and 3 bases lay between the germline ends. Looked up from germline, CDR1 is SGDLS and CDR2 is YYNGEE. This CDR3 has 12 residues. CDR3 loop: CASSDSNYGYTF. CDR3 nucleotides: TGTGCCAGCAGCGACTCTAACTATGGCTACACCTTC. Full variable domain (remainder filled in from reference TRBV9 and TRBJ1-2): DSGVTQTPKHLITATGQRVTLRCSPRSGDLSVYWYQQSLDQGLQFLIQYYNGEERAKGNILERFSAQQFPDLHSELNLSSLELGDSALYFCASSDSNYGYTFGSGTRLTVV.

This clonotype was counted a few times. This chain joins TRBV11-2 and TRBJ1-5; weak D call: TRBD1 (6 bases). The CDR3 totals 17 residues. V lost 4 bases and J 0 bases, leaving 16 bases between the germline ends. Germline V gene data show CDR1 as SGHAT and CDR2 as FQNNGV. The CDR3 sequence: CASSSSTGSPSNQPQHF. The CDR3 DNA reads as TGTGCCAGCAGCTCCTCGACAGGCTCCCCTAGCAATCAGCCCCAGCATTTT.

The rearrangement uses TRBV19 and TRBJ2-1, with D possibly being TRBD1 or TRBD2 (5 bases each). V lost 7 bases and J lost 8, with 18 bases in between. CDR3 length: 14 residues. Germline CDR1 LNHDA, CDR2 SQIVND (reference sequence). The DNA for the CDR3 is TGTGCCAGTAATTACCGGGACCCCAGCGATGAGCAGTTCTTC. It specifies CASNYRDPSDEQFF.

V usage is TRBV7-2 and J usage is TRBJ2-1; D not certain. CDR1 is SGHTA, CDR2 FQGNSA, per germline. Trimming removed 4 bases from V and 9 bases from J, with 10 bases in between. This CDR3 region has 12 residues. The CDR3 nucleotides are TGTGCCAGCAGCTCAACCCTGGTTGAGCAGTTCTTC. Its translation is CASSSTLVEQFF.

This clonotype was observed a few times. This rearrangement joins TRBV10-3 to TRBJ1-2; D call uncertain. Trimming cost V 0 bases and J 8 bases, with 13 bases left between them. Per the germline V gene, CDR1 is ENHRY and CDR2 is SYGVKD. The CDR3 loop spans 14 amino acids. The CDR3 is CAISESIELEGYTF. The CDR3 DNA follows: TGTGCCATCAGTGAGTCGATAGAGTTAGAAGGCTACACCTTC.

The chain is built from TRBV7-8 and TRBJ2-7, with 8 bases identical to TRBD1. Germline CDR1 reads SGHVS; CDR2 reads FQNEAQ. Trimming cost V 3 bases and J 0 bases; bases outside gene matches: 7. This CDR3 has 16 residues. The chain's CDR3 is CASSFAQGEFSYEQYF. DNA for the CDR3: TGTGCCAGCAGCTTCGCACAGGGGGAGTTCTCCTACGAGCAGTACTTC.

The chain recombines TRBV27 with TRBJ2-1; the D call may be TRBD1 or TRBD2 (5 bases each). Germline CDR1 and CDR2: MNHEY and SMNVEV (reference sequence). The CDR3 covers 14 residues. The germline V and J ends were trimmed by 5 bases and 6 bases, with 14 bases remaining between them. The CDR3 loop reads CASSPLGTTNEQFF. The CDR3 DNA follows: TGTGCCAGCAGTCCCCTCGGGACCACCAATGAGCAGTTCTTC.